This T cell receptor beta chain was recorded in a study of blood T cell repertoires in COVID-19. Study-wide background: COVID-19 samples from acute and convalescent phases originated in the United States, Italy and Spain. From T cells, B-cell-depleted T cells, or PBMCs came the material, which was cDNA or gDNA.

CDR1 is GTSNPN and CDR2 is SVGIG in the germline V gene (reference sequence). J gave up 14 bases and V 5 bases, and 14 bases lay outside the gene matches. This CDR3 has 15 residues. This clone has more than one count but fewer than ten. Original analysis: By means of reference gene primer amplification, nucleated cell counts were estimated. Clones were read by immunoSEQ multiplex PCR, and TCRdb kept only the in-frame ones, dropping some. V and J calls and clone size are copied from that table; D and trimming were computed from the DNA. The sample contains fewer than 350,000 clones, approximately 89% of which appear only once.

The rearrangement uses TRBV30 and TRBJ2-1; TRBD2 aligns across 14 bases. The TCR comes from a man aged 35 to 55 with active or convalescent COVID-19. What was sequenced was peripheral blood. The CDR3 region has the DNA TGTGCCTGGTCCTCCAAAGGACTAGCGGGGGGCCGGGAGTTCTTC. Translating it yields CAWSSKGLAGGREFF.